The 14 T cell receptor beta chains presented below share a single source sample, sequenced in a study of Ad26.COV2.S vaccination and SARS-CoV-2 variants. Clones were read by immunoSEQ multiplex PCR, and TCRdb kept only the in-frame ones, dropping some. The repertoire has 200,000 to 250,000 clones, 88% of them found once; the top ten carry about 10%. Treatment defined: around 19 received Ad26.COV2.S at low or high dose, single or two shots; about 5 received placebo; per-sample allocation not given. Day 63 after the first injection of vaccine or placebo was the sampling time. The material sequenced was peripheral blood, taken in a trial of Ad26.COV2.S vaccine versus placebo. Every receptor here comes from a person between 18 and 60 years old who received the Ad26.COV2.S COVID-19 vaccine or a placebo.

The chain links TRBV6-2 or TRBV6-3 to TRBJ1-5; tentatively, D is TRBD1 (5 bases). CDR3 size: 14 residues. CDR1 and CDR2 (germline): MNHEY, SVGEGT. V lost 5 bases and J lost 4, with 12 bases in between. CDR3 sequence (DNA): TGTGCCAGCAGTAGACGACAGTCTAATCAGCCCCAGCATTTT. Translated, it gives CASSRRQSNQPQHF.

The chain links TRBV6-5 to TRBJ2-7; no clear D gene. The CDR3 contains 12 residues. Germline V gene lookup returns CDR1 MNHEY and CDR2 SVGAGI. Trimming took off 8 bases at V and 5 bases at J, with 13 bases between the two ends. The CDR3 is CASSPGENEQYF. CDR3 nucleotides: TGTGCCAGCTCCCCTGGAGAGAACGAGCAGTACTTC.

Details on this clone: At one end the junction does not follow the germline gene, possibly because of a read error. CDR3 DNA: TGTGCCAGCAGTTACTTGGCTAGCGGGGGCCCTCGGGGCTCGCACTTC. This translates into CASSYLASGGPRGSHF. J is TRBJ2-5 and V is TRBV6-2 or TRBV6-3; 10 bases map to TRBD2. Germline CDR1 is MNHEY and CDR2 is SVGEGT. This CDR3 has 16 residues.

V gene TRBV5-8 combines with J gene TRBJ1-2; D not resolved. This CDR3 has 14 residues. Germline CDR1 and CDR2: SGHTS and YDEGEE. V gave up 3 bases and J gave up 8 bases, with 17 bases separating them. DNA for the CDR3: TGTGCCAGCAGCTCGCGCTATTATGTTAAAGGCTACACCTTC. Its translation: CASSSRYYVKGYTF.

The chain is built from TRBV2 and TRBJ1-2; 7 bases match TRBD1. The CDR3 spans 14 residues. V was pared by 6 bases and J by 3 bases, with 7 bases of the junction left unmatched. CDR1 and CDR2 from the germline V gene are SNHLY and FYNNEI. The CDR3 loop is CASREGALDYGYTF. The CDR3 DNA follows: TGTGCCAGCAGAGAGGGGGCCCTCGACTATGGCTACACCTTC.

This clone was seen only once. V usage is TRBV7-8 and J usage is TRBJ2-1; D uncertain. CDR3 length: 11 amino acids. Germline CDR1 reads SGHVS; CDR2 reads FQNEAQ. Deletions cut 6 bases from V and 9 bases from J, with 9 bases between. CDR3 in amino acids: CASSADGEQFF. The CDR3 DNA is TGTGCCAGCAGTGCAGACGGTGAGCAGTTCTTC.

The chain combines TRBV7-9 with TRBJ1-2; D gene ambiguous. Trimming removed 1 base from V and 2 bases from J, with 5 bases in between. The length of the CDR3 is 13 residues. Per germline, CDR1 SEHNR and CDR2 FQNEAQ (reference sequence). The CDR3 spells CASSLVGNYGYTF. Here the CDR3 DNA reads TGTGCCAGCAGCTTAGTAGGAAACTATGGCTACACCTTC. Looking up the rest from reference TRBV7-9 and TRBJ1-2 gives the full variable domain: DTGVSQNPRHKITKRGQNVTFRCDPISEHNRLYWYRQTLGQGPEFLTYFQNEAQLEKSRLLSDRFSAERPKGSFSTLEIQRTEQGDSAMYLCASSLVGNYGYTFGSGTRLTVV.

The chain combines TRBV6-4 with TRBJ2-1; possibly TRBD1 for D (5 bases). Trimming removed 6 bases from V and 5 bases from J, with 17 bases in between. Germline V CDR1 and CDR2: MRHNA, SNTAGT. The CDR3 consists of 15 residues. The CDR3 loop reads CASSPVGAGHNEQFF. The CDR3 DNA is TGTGCCAGCAGCCCCGTAGGGGCAGGGCACAATGAGCAGTTCTTC.

This chain links TRBV30 with TRBJ2-7; TRBD1 might be the D (5 bases). This CDR3 contains 12 residues. Trimming removed 4 bases at V and 3 bases at J, with 10 bases between. The germline V gene encodes CDR1 GTSNPN and CDR2 SVGIG (reference sequence). The CDR3 loop is CAWKSDIYEQYF. The CDR3 DNA reads as TGTGCCTGGAAGTCGGACATCTACGAGCAGTACTTC.

The J gene is TRBJ1-1, the V gene TRBV11-3, with D perhaps TRBD1 (6 bases). Between the trimmed V and J ends, which lost 1 base and 4 bases, there was a span of 13 bases. This CDR3 has 15 amino acids. Germline V gene sequence: CDR1 SGHNT, CDR2 YENEEA. CDR3 in DNA: TGTGCCAGCAGCTTAGGTACAGGGTCCAGCACTGAAGCTTTCTTT. Amino acids: CASSLGTGSSTEAFF.

This clone has a single count. This chain links TRBV10-3 with TRBJ1-1; tentative D call: TRBD1 (6 bases). Trimming removed 1 base at V and 3 bases at J, with 12 bases between. This CDR3 spans 15 amino acids. The germline V gene has CDR1 ENHRY and CDR2 SYGVKD. The CDR3 DNA is TGTGCCATCAGTGAGTTTGGCCGGGGGCACACTGAAGCTTTCTTT. This sequence encodes CAISEFGRGHTEAFF.

CDR3 nucleotide sequence: TGCGCCAGCAGCTTGTTCTCTCCGGAGACAGCAAAAAGCACCGGGGAGCTGTTTTTT. Its protein is CASSLFSPETAKSTGELFF. The chain is built from TRBV5-1 and TRBJ2-2; tentative D call: TRBD1 (5 bases). V lost 1 base to trimming and J lost 4 bases, with 23 bases between them. Germline V CDR1 and CDR2: SGHRS, YFSETQ. The CDR3 spans 19 residues.

The chain has TRBV18 and TRBJ2-7; TRBD1 matches 9 bases. CDR1 and CDR2 (germline): KGHSH, LQKENI. After removal of 6 bases from V and 6 bases from J, the junction contained 9 bases not matched to a gene. This CDR3 is 14 amino acids long. CDR3 DNA: TGTGCCAGCTCGAGCGGGACAGGGCTAGGCGAGCAGTACTTC. As protein: CASSSGTGLGEQYF.

The rearrangement joins TRBV7-9 to TRBJ1-3, with D unclear. V lost 5 bases and J 8 bases, leaving 16 bases between the germline ends. The CDR3 is made up of 14 amino acids. Germline values: CDR1 SEHNR, CDR2 FQNEAQ (reference sequence). CDR3 in amino acids: CASSPADPFDTIYF. CDR3 DNA sequence: TGTGCCAGCAGCCCCGCGGACCCTTTCGACACCATATATTTT.